The clone carrying this T cell receptor beta chain is deemed medium-sized. The record originates from a study of CD4 and CD8 cells across lung adenocarcinoma regions. In germline, CDR1 is MNHEY, CDR2 SVGAGI. CDR3 length: 16 amino acids. Trimming cost V 5 bases and J 6 bases; bases outside gene matches: 8. Samples came from patients with localized non-small cell lung adenocarcinoma. TCRdb redid the calling of the PCR reads with MiXCR, one entry per CDR3 protein. The sample includes 3,300 or so distinct CDR3 sequences, 64% of them seen just once. The V and J genes are TRBV6-5 and TRBJ2-1; 12 positions agree with TRBD2. The sequence came from a female donor with lung adenocarcinoma. The CD4 and CD8 labels of this study may be unreliable. What was sequenced was CD4+ T cells from the margin of a lung tumor. DNA for the CDR3: TGTGCCAGCAGTCACCCACTAGCGGGAGGCGGCAATGAGCAGTTCTTC. Translating gives CASSHPLAGGGNEQFF.